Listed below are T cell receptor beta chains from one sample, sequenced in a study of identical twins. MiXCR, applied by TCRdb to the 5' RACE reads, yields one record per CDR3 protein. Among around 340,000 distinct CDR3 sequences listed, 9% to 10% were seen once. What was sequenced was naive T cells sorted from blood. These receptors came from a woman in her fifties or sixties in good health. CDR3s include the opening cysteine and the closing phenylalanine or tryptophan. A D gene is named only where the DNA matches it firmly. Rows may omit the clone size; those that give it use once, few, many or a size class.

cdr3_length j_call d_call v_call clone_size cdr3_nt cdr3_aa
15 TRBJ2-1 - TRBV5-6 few TGTGCCAGCAGCACCTTGGCAGGGGCGAGAAATGAGCAGTTCTTC CASSTLAGARNEQFF
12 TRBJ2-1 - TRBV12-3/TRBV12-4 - TGTGCCAGCAGTTTCGGGCAGTCTCAGCAGTTCTTC CASSFGQSQQFF
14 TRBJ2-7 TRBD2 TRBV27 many TGTGCCAGCAAACGGCGGGAGAGATCCTACGAGCAGTACTTC CASKRRERSYEQYF
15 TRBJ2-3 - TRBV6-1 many TGTGCCAGCAGCGTCGTGGGAGGATACACAGATACGCAGTATTTT CASSVVGGYTDTQYF
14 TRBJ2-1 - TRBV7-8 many TGTGCCAGCAGCTTAGCGGACCGAATCCGAGAGCAGTTCTTC CASSLADRIREQFF
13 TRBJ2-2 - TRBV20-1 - TGCAGTGGTCGCACCCCGGTCACCGGGGAGCTGTTTTTT CSGRTPVTGELFF
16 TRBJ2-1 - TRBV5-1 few TGCGCCAGCAGCTTGGTCCGGGAGCGGTCCTACAATGAGCAGTTCTTC CASSLVRERSYNEQFF
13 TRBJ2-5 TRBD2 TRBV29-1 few TGCAGCGTAAGGCGGGAGGGCCAAGAGACCCAGTACTTC CSVRREGQETQYF
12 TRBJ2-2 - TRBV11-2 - TGTGCCAGCAGCTTGGGGGGCGGGGAGCTGGTTTTT CASSLGGGELVF
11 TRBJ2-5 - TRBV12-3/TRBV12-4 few TGTGCCAGCGGATACCCGGAGACCCAGTACTTC CASGYPETQYF
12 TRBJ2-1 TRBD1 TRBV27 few TGTGCCAGCAGACACAGGGGTAATGAGCAGTTCTTC CASRHRGNEQFF
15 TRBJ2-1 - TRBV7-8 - TGTGCCAGCAAGGACGCGGGACAGATTTACAATGAGCAGTTCTTC CASKDAGQIYNEQFF